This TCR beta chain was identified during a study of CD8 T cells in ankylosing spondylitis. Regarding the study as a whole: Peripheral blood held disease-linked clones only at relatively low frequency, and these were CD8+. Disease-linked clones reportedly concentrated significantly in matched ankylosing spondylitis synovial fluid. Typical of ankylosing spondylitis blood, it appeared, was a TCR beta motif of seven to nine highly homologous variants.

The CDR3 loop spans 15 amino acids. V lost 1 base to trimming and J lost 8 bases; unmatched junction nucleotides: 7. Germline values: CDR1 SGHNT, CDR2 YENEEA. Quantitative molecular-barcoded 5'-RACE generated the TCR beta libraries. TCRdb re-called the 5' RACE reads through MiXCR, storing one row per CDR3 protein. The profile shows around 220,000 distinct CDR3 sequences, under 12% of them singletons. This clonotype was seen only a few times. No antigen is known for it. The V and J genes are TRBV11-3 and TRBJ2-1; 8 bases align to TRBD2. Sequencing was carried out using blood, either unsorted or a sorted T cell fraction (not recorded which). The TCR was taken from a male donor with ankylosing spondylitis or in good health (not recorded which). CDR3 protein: CASSLVRGGNDEQFF. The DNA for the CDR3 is TGTGCCAGCAGCTTAGTCCGGGGGGGCAACGATGAGCAGTTCTTC.